This T cell receptor beta chain was observed in a study of blood T cells in healthy people across ages. Comments on this clonotype: Its target is not known.

Together with a sample-barcoded 5' primer, a J-beta primer mix was included in a second PCR lasting about 7 to 12 cycles. Every cDNA molecule bore a tag from a template-switch adaptor containing 12 random nucleotides. MiXCR, applied by TCRdb to the 5' RACE reads, yields one record per CDR3 protein. The table records under 850,000 distinct CDR3 sequences, under 40% of them present only once. This CDR3 comprises 15 residues. Trimming left V 6 bases short and J 4 bases short, with 21 bases between. In germline, CDR1 is DFQATT, CDR2 SNEGSKA (reference sequence). Points from the study as a whole: Per million T cells, the diversity of TCR beta decreased roughly linearly as age advanced. The long-lived group displayed more naive CD4+ cells, plus higher diversity, than the aged donors did. It was held that diversity estimates obtained from one million T cells represented underestimates.

This chain uses TRBV20-1 with TRBJ2-5, with D possibly TRBD2 on 5 matching bases. Source material: blood. This receptor was taken from a man between 18 and 35 years old in good health. CDR3: CSALGPARDPETQYF. CDR3 DNA sequence: TGCAGTGCCCTCGGCCCAGCGAGGGATCCAGAGACCCAGTACTTC.